One sample yielded the 30 T cell receptor beta chains listed below, sequenced in a study of T cell repertoires in ileal Crohn's disease. Profiling relied on immunoSEQ multiplex PCR, and the TCRdb table lists in-frame clones only, not all of them. The sample consists of approximately 27,000 clones, around 80% of them appearing once. Material for sequencing was ileal tissue. These receptors originate from an adult with Crohn's disease.

V gene TRBV7-6 combines with J gene TRBJ2-7, with 7 bases matching TRBD1. Germline CDR1 is SGHVS and CDR2 is FNYEAQ. CDR3 length equals 17 residues. With 5 bases clipped from V and 5 bases from J, the junction kept 18 bases outside the gene matches. CDR3 protein: CASSSTHQGQSRDEQYF. The CDR3 nucleotides are TGTGCCAGCAGCAGCACGCACCAGGGACAGAGTCGCGACGAGCAGTACTTC.

The chain uses TRBV7-8 and TRBJ2-6, with D perhaps TRBD1 (5 bases). Germline CDR1 SGHVS, CDR2 FQNEAQ. V lost 5 bases, J lost 2 bases, and 19 bases lay in between. The CDR3 runs 18 residues. Here the CDR3 DNA reads TGTGCCAGCAGCCCCCTGACAGTTCCCCTCGCTGGGGCCAACGTCCTGACTTTC. It codes for CASSPLTVPLAGANVLTF.

V and J are TRBV19 and TRBJ2-4; a weak D match, TRBD2 (6 bases). Trimming left V 1 base short and J 4 bases short, with 14 bases between. The CDR3 is made up of 16 amino acids. Germline CDR1 reads LNHDA; CDR2 reads SQIVND (reference sequence). The CDR3 is CASSIGWAGTKNIQYF. CDR3 DNA sequence: TGTGCCAGTAGTATAGGATGGGCAGGGACTAAAAACATTCAGTACTTC.

The V gene is TRBV6-5, the J gene TRBJ1-2, with 7 bases matching TRBD1. The CDR3 covers 14 residues. CDR1 is MNHEY, CDR2 SVGAGI, per germline. Losses at the gene ends were 3 bases for V and 6 bases for J; bases not matched to a gene: 7. The CDR3 nucleotides read TGTGCCAGCAGTTATAGGGCAGGGGGAGATGGCTACACCTTC. Encoded protein: CASSYRAGGDGYTF.

The CDR3 DNA reads TGTGCCAGCTCACCCCGACGGACAGTTGAAAAACTGTTTTTT. It translates to CASSPRRTVEKLFF. The chain links TRBV18 to TRBJ1-4, with TRBD1 as a possible D gene (6 bases). The CDR3 consists of 14 residues. Deletions cut 3 bases from V and 7 bases from J, with 12 bases between. Germline values: CDR1 KGHSH, CDR2 LQKENI.

The chain links TRBV5-1 to TRBJ2-2; a weak D match, TRBD2 (5 bases). From germline, CDR1 is SGHRS and CDR2 YFSETQ. The CDR3 contains 15 residues. V dropped 0 bases and J dropped 4 bases, with 10 bases sitting between them. In nucleotides, the CDR3 is TGCGCCAGCAGCTTGGAGCGGACGGCCACCGGGGAGCTGTTTTTT. Residues: CASSLERTATGELFF.

This clone has only a few counts. At the DNA level, this CDR3 is encoded by other sequences in the same sample as well. V usage is TRBV19 and J usage is TRBJ1-1, with TRBD1 identical over 7 bases. CDR3 length: 13 amino acids. V lost 5 bases to trimming and J lost 5 bases; unmatched junction nucleotides: 5. The germline V gene encodes CDR1 LNHDA and CDR2 SQIVND (reference sequence). The CDR3 reads CASSENRGTEAFF. CDR3 nucleotides: TGTGCCAGTAGTGAGAACAGGGGAACTGAAGCTTTCTTT.

The V call is TRBV7-2, the J call TRBJ2-5; TRBD2 agrees at 13 bases. The germline gives CDR1 SGHTA, CDR2 FQGNSA. The CDR3 loop spans 18 amino acids. Unmatched junction bases numbered 9, after V lost 0 bases and J lost 5 bases. CDR3: CASSLAGRGLAGRETQYF. CDR3 in DNA: TGTGCCAGCAGCTTAGCAGGGAGGGGACTAGCGGGACGCGAGACCCAGTACTTC.

The chain has TRBV5-4 and TRBJ2-5, with 7 bases fitting TRBD1. There are 13 residues in the CDR3. Per germline, CDR1 SGHNT and CDR2 YYREEE (reference sequence). J gave up 5 bases and V 4 bases, and 5 bases lay outside the gene matches. The CDR3 DNA sequence: TGTGCCAGCAGCGACAGGGCGCGCGAGACCCAGTACTTC. This translates into CASSDRARETQYF.

This chain links TRBV19 with TRBJ2-7; 7 nucleotides align to TRBD1. V gave up 1 base and J gave up 4 bases; unmatched junction bases: 7. The CDR3 runs to 15 residues. Germline-derived CDR1 and CDR2 are LNHDA and SQIVND (reference sequence). The CDR3 is CASSIAGGISYEQYF. The CDR3 nucleotides read TGTGCCAGTAGTATAGCAGGGGGAATATCATACGAGCAGTACTTC.

The genes are TRBV18 and TRBJ1-1; D is uncertain. Germline lookup yields CDR1 KGHSH and CDR2 LQKENI. Trimming left V 4 bases short and J 2 bases short, with 14 bases between. CDR3 length equals 15 residues. The DNA of the CDR3 is TGTGCCAGCTCACGACCCCAGGCCCCAAACACTGAAGCTTTCTTT. As protein: CASSRPQAPNTEAFF.

This clone was seen a few times. The rearrangement uses TRBV19 and TRBJ2-5, with D perhaps matching TRBD1 (6 bases). The CDR3 consists of 14 residues. The ends were cut back, 4 bases at V and 4 bases at J, with 13 bases in the middle. The germline gives CDR1 LNHDA, CDR2 SQIVND (reference sequence). The CDR3, as DNA: TGTGCCAGTAGTACTCTGGGGGCCGGAGAGACCCAGTACTTC. This codes for CASSTLGAGETQYF.

The V gene is TRBV30, the J gene TRBJ1-3; a possible D gene is TRBD1 (6 bases). V lost 4 bases and J lost 1, with 11 bases in between. The CDR3 loop spans 14 amino acids. Germline CDR1 GTSNPN, CDR2 SVGIG (reference sequence). DNA for the CDR3: TGTGCCTGGACCAAAGGGGGTTCTGGAAACACCATATATTTT. This sequence encodes CAWTKGGSGNTIYF.

In this sample, this clone turned up once. The V and J genes are TRBV7-9 and TRBJ1-4; 9 positions agree with TRBD1. The V and J ends lost 5 bases and 8 bases, in that order; junction bases with no gene match: 9. Germline lookup yields CDR1 SEHNR and CDR2 FQNEAQ (reference sequence). This CDR3 is built from 15 residues. The CDR3 bases are TGTGCCAGCAGCGATAACCCCGGGACAGGGGAAAAACTGTTTTTT. This sequence encodes CASSDNPGTGEKLFF. Based on the CDR3 plus reference TRBV7-9 and TRBJ1-4, the full variable domain is DTGVSQNPRHKITKRGQNVTFRCDPISEHNRLYWYRQTLGQGPEFLTYFQNEAQLEKSRLLSDRFSAERPKGSFSTLEIQRTEQGDSAMYLCASSDNPGTGEKLFFGSGTQLSVL.

The chain joins TRBV30 to TRBJ1-5; tentative D call: TRBD1 (5 bases). Deletions cut 1 base from V and 5 bases from J, with 9 bases between. From germline, CDR1 is GTSNPN and CDR2 SVGIG (reference sequence). This CDR3 has 13 residues. The CDR3 reads CAWSGSRDQPQHF. DNA of the CDR3: TGTGCCTGGAGTGGGAGCAGGGATCAGCCCCAGCATTTT. Full variable domain (missing parts from reference TRBV30 and TRBJ1-5): SQTIHQWPATLVQPVGSPLSLECTVEGTSNPNLYWYRQAAGRGLQLLFYSVGIGQISSEVPQNLSASRPQDRQFILSSKKLLLSDSGFYLCAWSGSRDQPQHFGDGTRLSIL.

This chain links TRBV11-3 with TRBJ2-1; 10 bases match TRBD2. V dropped 5 bases and J dropped 9; count of bases not matched to a gene: 7. There are 14 residues in the CDR3. Germline V lookup: CDR1 SGHNT, CDR2 YENEEA. The CDR3 is CASSLERGGGEQFF. The CDR3 DNA reads TGTGCCAGCAGCCTGGAGCGGGGGGGCGGTGAGCAGTTCTTC.

The V gene is TRBV19, the J gene TRBJ2-7; possible D gene TRBD1, 5 bases. CDR1 and CDR2 from the germline V gene are LNHDA and SQIVND (reference sequence). V was clipped by 10 bases and J by 0 bases, with 13 bases between them. This CDR3 is 13 amino acids long. As DNA, the CDR3 is TGTGCCACCACTTTTGACAGCTCCTACGAGCAGTACTTC. Its translation: CATTFDSSYEQYF.

V and J are TRBV5-1 and TRBJ2-5; no reliable D call. This CDR3 region has 14 residues. V lost 6 bases and J 0 bases, leaving 12 bases between the germline ends. Per the germline V gene, CDR1 is SGHRS and CDR2 is YFSETQ. Here the CDR3 DNA reads TGCGCCAGCACGGTCGAACCGCACCAAGAGACCCAGTACTTC. Translating it yields CASTVEPHQETQYF.

V usage is TRBV6-6 and J usage is TRBJ2-7; tentative D call: TRBD2 (6 bases). V was pared by 7 bases and J by 0 bases, with 13 bases between. The CDR3 is made up of 14 amino acids. Germline CDR1 is MNHNY and CDR2 is SVGAGI (reference sequence). CDR3 loop: CASNPGGSSYEQYF. The CDR3 nucleotides are TGTGCCAGCAATCCCGGGGGATCCTCCTACGAGCAGTACTTC.

The chain couples TRBV19 to TRBJ2-7, with 8 bases fitting TRBD2. This CDR3 has 16 residues. Germline V lookup: CDR1 LNHDA, CDR2 SQIVND (reference sequence). V trimming: 6 bases; J trimming: 2 bases; junction bases outside the gene matches: 12. CDR3 residues: CASRPRPAGDPYEQYF. For the CDR3, the DNA is TGTGCCAGTAGGCCCCGGCCAGCGGGAGATCCCTACGAGCAGTACTTC.

The rearrangement joins TRBV11-2 to TRBJ2-2, with D tentatively TRBD2 (7 bases). V was trimmed by 8 bases and J by 8 bases, leaving 21 bases between them. Germline V lookup: CDR1 SGHAT, CDR2 FQNNGV. This CDR3 has 15 amino acids. The CDR3 bases are TGTGCCAGCTCATTGACGGGGGGCGTCCTTGGGGAGCTGTTTTTT. Its translation: CASSLTGGVLGELFF.

This clone appeared once. This chain connects TRBV6-5 to TRBJ2-3; 8 nucleotides align to TRBD1. The V and J ends lost 4 bases and 3 bases, in that order; junction bases with no gene match: 3. The CDR3 has 14 amino acids. The germline CDR1 and CDR2 sequences are MNHEY and SVGAGI. DNA for the CDR3: TGTGCCAGCAGTTCGACAGGGGAAACAGATACGCAGTATTTT. It specifies CASSSTGETDTQYF.

Concerning this clone itself: A read error may account for a junction end that differs from germline. The V and J genes are TRBV15 and TRBJ2-1, with 13 bases lining up with TRBD2. CDR1 is LNHNV, CDR2 YYDKDF, per germline (reference sequence). The CDR3 covers 13 residues. DNA for the CDR3: TGTGTCACTAGCGGGAGGGCCTACAGTGAGCAGTTCTTC. Amino acids: CVTSGRAYSEQFF.

The gene calls are TRBV7-2 and TRBJ1-2; perhaps TRBD1 as D (6 bases). The CDR3 has 13 residues. The V gene's germline CDR1 is SGHTA and CDR2 FQGNSA. With 1 base removed from V and 6 bases from J, the gap between germline ends came to 9 bases. This chain's CDR3 is CASSLGTVDGYTF. Written as DNA, the CDR3 is TGTGCCAGCAGCTTAGGGACAGTAGATGGCTACACCTTC.

This clone showed up just a few times. This sequence joins TRBV2 and TRBJ1-1, with unresolved D. The CDR3 is made up of 16 amino acids. V lost 7 bases and J 1 base, leaving 19 bases between the germline ends. Germline V gene lookup returns CDR1 SNHLY and CDR2 FYNNEI. CDR3 nucleotide sequence: TGTGCCAGCACTAAGGACGAGCGGATCCCGAACACTGAAGCTTTCTTT. Protein sequence: CASTKDERIPNTEAFF.

The V gene is TRBV5-1, the J gene TRBJ1-4, with TRBD1 matching 8 bases. V gave up 3 bases and J gave up 0 bases; unmatched junction bases: 7. Germline CDR1 and CDR2: SGHRS and YFSETQ. The CDR3 covers 17 residues. CDR3 DNA: TGCGCCAGCAGCTGGGGGGACAGGCATGCAACTAATGAAAAACTGTTTTTT. This codes for CASSWGDRHATNEKLFF.

This clone appeared once. The chain combines TRBV7-6 with TRBJ1-2, with 8 positions matching TRBD1. This CDR3 contains 15 residues. V shed 4 bases and J 5 bases; nucleotides not matched to a gene: 9. CDR1 and CDR2 (germline): SGHVS, FNYEAQ. CDR3 loop: CASSSRPTGDYGYTF. CDR3 bases: TGTGCCAGCAGCTCGCGACCGACAGGGGATTATGGCTACACCTTC.

This clone occurred a few times. This sequence joins TRBV4-1 and TRBJ1-4, with D unresolved. Trimming pared 4 bases from V and 1 base from J, leaving 22 bases between. The CDR3 length is 19 residues. Per germline, CDR1 MGHRA and CDR2 YSYEKL. This CDR3 reads CASSPRWPRKVQTNEKLFF. As DNA, the CDR3 is TGCGCCAGCAGCCCCCGATGGCCGCGGAAGGTACAAACTAATGAAAAACTGTTTTTT.

The chain couples TRBV30 to TRBJ2-5; tentatively, D is TRBD2 (6 bases). CDR3 length: 13 residues. V lost 4 bases and J 5 bases, leaving 14 bases between the germline ends. The germline V gene has CDR1 GTSNPN and CDR2 SVGIG (reference sequence). CDR3 amino acids: CAWISWAGETQYF. The DNA for the CDR3 is TGTGCCTGGATTTCCTGGGCGGGGGAGACCCAGTACTTC.

This chain connects TRBV27 to TRBJ2-1, with a tentative D call TRBD2 (7 bases). This CDR3 has 15 amino acids. The germline V gene encodes CDR1 MNHEY and CDR2 SMNVEV (reference sequence). V was pared by 7 bases and J by 2 bases, with 15 bases between. CDR3 loop: CASTVGGAAYNEQFF. The DNA for the CDR3 is TGTGCCAGCACCGTAGGGGGGGCCGCCTACAATGAGCAGTTCTTC.